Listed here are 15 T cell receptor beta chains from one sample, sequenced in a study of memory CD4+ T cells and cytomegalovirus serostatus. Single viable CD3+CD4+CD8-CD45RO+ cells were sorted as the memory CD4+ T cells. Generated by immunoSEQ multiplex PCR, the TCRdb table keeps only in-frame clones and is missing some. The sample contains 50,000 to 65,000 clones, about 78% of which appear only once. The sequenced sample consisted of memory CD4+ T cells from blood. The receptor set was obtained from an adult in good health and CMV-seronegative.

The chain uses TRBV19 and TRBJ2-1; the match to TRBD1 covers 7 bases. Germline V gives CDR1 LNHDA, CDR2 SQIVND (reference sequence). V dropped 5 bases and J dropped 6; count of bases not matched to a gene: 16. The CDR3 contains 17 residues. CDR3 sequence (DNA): TGTGCCAGTAGTGGACAGGACCCCGCTACATGGGGCAATGAGCAGTTCTTC. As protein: CASSGQDPATWGNEQFF.

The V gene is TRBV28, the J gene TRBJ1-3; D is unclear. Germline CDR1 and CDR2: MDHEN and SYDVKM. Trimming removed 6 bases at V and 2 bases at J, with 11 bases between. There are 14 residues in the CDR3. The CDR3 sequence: CASRSPIPGNTIYF. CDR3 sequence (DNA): TGTGCCAGCAGGAGTCCCATCCCTGGAAACACCATATATTTT.

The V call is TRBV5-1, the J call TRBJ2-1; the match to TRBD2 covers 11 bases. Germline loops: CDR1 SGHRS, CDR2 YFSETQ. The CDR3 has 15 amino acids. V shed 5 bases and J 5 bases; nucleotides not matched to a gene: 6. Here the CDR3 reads CASRHLAGGHNEQFF. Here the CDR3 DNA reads TGCGCCAGCAGACACCTAGCGGGGGGCCACAATGAGCAGTTCTTC.

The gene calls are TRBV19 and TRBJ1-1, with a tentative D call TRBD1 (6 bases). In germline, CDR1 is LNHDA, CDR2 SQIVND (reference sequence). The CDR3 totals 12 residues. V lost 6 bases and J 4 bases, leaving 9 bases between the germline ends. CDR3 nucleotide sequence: TGTGCCAGTAGCCACAGGGTCACTGAAGCTTTCTTT. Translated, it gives CASSHRVTEAFF.

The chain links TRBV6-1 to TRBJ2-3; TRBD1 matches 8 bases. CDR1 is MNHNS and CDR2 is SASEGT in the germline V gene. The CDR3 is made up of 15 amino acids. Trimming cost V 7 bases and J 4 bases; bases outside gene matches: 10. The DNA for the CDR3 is TGTGCCAGCATTCCCAACAGGGGGAACTCAGATACGCAGTATTTT. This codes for CASIPNRGNSDTQYF.

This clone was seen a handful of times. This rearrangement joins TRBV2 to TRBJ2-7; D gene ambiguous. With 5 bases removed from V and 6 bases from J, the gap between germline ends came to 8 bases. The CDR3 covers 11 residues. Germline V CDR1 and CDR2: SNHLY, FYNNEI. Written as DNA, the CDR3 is TGTGCCAGCAGTCCCTGGACCGAGCAGTACTTC. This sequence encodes CASSPWTEQYF.

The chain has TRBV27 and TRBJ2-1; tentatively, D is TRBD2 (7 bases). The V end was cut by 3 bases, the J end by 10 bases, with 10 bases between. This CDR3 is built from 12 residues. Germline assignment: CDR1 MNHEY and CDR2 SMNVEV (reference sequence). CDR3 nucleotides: TGTGCCAGCAGTTTCCGCGGGGGCGAGCAGTTCTTC. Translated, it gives CASSFRGGEQFF.

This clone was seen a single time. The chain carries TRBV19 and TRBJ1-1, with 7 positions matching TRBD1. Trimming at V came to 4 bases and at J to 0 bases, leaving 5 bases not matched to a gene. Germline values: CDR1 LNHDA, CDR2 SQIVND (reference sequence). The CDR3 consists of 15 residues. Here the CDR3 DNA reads TGTGCCAGTAGTACCACAGGGGCCATGAACACTGAAGCTTTCTTT. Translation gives CASSTTGAMNTEAFF.

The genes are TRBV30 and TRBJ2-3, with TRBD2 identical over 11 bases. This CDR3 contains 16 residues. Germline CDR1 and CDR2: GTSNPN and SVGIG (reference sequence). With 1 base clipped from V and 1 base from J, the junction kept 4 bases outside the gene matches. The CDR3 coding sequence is TGTGCCTGGAGTGGTACTAGCGGGGGTCGCACAGATACGCAGTATTTT. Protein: CAWSGTSGGRTDTQYF.

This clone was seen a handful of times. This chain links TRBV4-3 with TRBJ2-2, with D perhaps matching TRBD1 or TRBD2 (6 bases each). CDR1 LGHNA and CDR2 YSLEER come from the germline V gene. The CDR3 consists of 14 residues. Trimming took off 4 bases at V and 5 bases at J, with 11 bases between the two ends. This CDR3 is CASSRGARTGELFF. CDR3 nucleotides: TGCGCCAGCAGCCGGGGGGCCCGTACCGGGGAGCTGTTTTTT.

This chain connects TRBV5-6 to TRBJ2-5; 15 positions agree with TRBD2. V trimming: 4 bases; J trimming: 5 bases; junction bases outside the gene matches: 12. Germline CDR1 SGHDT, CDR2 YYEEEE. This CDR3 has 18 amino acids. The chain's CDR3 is CASSPPWGLAGGRETQYF. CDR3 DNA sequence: TGTGCCAGCAGCCCTCCCTGGGGACTAGCGGGGGGACGGGAGACCCAGTACTTC.

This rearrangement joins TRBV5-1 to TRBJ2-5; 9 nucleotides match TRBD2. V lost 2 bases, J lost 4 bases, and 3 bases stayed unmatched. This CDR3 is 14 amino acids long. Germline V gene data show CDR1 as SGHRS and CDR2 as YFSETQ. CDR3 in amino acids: CASSFAGGPETQYF. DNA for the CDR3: TGCGCCAGCAGCTTTGCGGGGGGGCCAGAGACCCAGTACTTC.

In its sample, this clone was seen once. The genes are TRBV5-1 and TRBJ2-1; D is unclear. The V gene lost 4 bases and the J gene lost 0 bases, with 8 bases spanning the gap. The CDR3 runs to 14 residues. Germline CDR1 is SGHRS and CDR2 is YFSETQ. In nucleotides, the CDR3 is TGCGCCAGCAGCCCCCCCCGCTCCTACAATGAGCAGTTCTTC. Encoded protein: CASSPPRSYNEQFF. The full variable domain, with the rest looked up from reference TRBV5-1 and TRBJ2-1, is KAGVTQTPRYLIKTRGQQVTLSCSPISGHRSVSWYQQTPGQGLQFLFEYFSETQRNKGNFPGRFSGRQFSNSRSEMNVSTLELGDSALYLCASSPPRSYNEQFFGPGTRLTVL.

The CDR3 region has the DNA TGTGCCACCAGAGCGACGAATAATGAGCAGTTCTTC. Its protein product is CATRATNNEQFF. The J gene is TRBJ2-1, the V gene TRBV6-6; D not resolved. This CDR3 region has 12 residues. Germline V gene data show CDR1 as MNHNY and CDR2 as SVGAGI (reference sequence). V was clipped by 10 bases and J by 7 bases, with 14 bases between them.

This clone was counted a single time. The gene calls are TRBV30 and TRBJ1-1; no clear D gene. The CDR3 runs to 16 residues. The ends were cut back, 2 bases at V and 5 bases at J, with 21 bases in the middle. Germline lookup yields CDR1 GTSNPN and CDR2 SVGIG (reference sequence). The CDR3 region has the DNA TGTGCCTGGAGTCACTTAACCGGGCTCACGGGGACTGAAGCTTTCTTT. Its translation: CAWSHLTGLTGTEAFF. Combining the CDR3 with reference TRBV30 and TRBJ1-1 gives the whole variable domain SQTIHQWPATLVQPVGSPLSLECTVEGTSNPNLYWYRQAAGRGLQLLFYSVGIGQISSEVPQNLSASRPQDRQFILSSKKLLLSDSGFYLCAWSHLTGLTGTEAFFGQGTRLTVV.